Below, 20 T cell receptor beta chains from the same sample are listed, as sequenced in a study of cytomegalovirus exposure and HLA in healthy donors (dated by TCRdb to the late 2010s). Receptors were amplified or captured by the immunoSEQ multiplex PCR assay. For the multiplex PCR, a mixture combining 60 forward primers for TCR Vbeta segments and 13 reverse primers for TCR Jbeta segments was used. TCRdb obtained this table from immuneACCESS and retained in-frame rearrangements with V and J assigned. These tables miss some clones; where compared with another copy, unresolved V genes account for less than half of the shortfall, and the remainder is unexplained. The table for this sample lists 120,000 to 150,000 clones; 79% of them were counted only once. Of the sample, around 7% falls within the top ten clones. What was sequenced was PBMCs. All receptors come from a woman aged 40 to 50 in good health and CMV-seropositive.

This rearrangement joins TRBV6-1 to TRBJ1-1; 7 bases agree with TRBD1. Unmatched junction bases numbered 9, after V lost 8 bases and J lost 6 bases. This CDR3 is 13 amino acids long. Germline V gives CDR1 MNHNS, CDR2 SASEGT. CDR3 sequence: CASQRQGFAEAFF. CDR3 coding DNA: TGTGCCAGCCAAAGACAGGGATTCGCTGAAGCTTTCTTT.

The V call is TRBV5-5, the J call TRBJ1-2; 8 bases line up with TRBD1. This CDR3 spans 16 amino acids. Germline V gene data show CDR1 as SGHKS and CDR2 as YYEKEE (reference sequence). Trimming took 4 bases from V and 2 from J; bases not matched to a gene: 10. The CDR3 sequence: CASSRSGTGRNYGYTF. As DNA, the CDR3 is TGTGCCAGCAGCCGATCCGGGACAGGTCGCAACTATGGCTACACCTTC.

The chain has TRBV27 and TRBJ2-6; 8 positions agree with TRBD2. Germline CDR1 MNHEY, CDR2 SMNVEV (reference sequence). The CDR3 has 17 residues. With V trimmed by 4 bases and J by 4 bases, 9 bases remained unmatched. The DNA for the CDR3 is TGTGCCAGCAGTTATATCGGGGGGGCACCGGGGGCCAACGTCCTGACTTTC. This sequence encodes CASSYIGGAPGANVLTF.

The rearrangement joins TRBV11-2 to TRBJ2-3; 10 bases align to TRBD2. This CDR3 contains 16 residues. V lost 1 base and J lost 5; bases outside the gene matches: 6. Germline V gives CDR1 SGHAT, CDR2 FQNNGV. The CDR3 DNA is TGTGCCAGCAGCTTAGCAGCGGGGGGGCCCGGAGATACGCAGTATTTT. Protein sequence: CASSLAAGGPGDTQYF.

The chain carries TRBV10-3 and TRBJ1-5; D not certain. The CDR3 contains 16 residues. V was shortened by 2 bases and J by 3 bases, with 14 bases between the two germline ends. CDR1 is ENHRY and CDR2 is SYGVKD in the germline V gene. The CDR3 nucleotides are TGTGCCATCAGTGAGGAGGCCGAACATTACAATCAGCCCCAGCATTTT. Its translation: CAISEEAEHYNQPQHF.

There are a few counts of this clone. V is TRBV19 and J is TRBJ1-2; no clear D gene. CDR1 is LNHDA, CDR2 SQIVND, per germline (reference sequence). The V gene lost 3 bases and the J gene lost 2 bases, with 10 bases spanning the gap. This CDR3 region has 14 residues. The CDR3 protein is CASSMWGENYGYTF. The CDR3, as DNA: TGTGCCAGTAGTATGTGGGGAGAGAACTATGGCTACACCTTC.

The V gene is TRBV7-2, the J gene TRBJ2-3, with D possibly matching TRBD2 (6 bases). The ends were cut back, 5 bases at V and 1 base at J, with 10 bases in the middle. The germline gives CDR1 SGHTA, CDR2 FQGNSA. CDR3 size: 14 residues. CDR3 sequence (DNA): TGTGCCAGCAGCCGGAGGGCCGGCACAGATACGCAGTATTTT. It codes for CASSRRAGTDTQYF.

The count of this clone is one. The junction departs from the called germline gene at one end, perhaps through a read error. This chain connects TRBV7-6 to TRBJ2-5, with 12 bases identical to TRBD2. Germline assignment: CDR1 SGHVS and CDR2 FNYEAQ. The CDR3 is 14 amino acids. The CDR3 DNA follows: TGTGCCAGCAGCCTAGCGGGGGGGCCCGGGGAGCAGTACTTC. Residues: CASSLAGGPGEQYF. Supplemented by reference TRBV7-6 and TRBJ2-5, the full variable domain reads GAGVSQSPRYKVTKRGQDVALRCDPISGHVSLYWYRQALGQGPEFLTYFNYEAQQDKSGLPNDRFSAERPEGSISTLTIQRTEQRDSAMYRCASSLAGGPGEQYFGPGTRLLVL.

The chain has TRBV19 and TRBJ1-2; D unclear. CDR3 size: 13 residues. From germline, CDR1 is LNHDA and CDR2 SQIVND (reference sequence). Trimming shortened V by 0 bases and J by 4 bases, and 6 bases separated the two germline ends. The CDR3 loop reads CASSIDHSYGYTF. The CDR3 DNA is TGTGCCAGTAGTATAGATCACAGCTATGGCTACACCTTC.

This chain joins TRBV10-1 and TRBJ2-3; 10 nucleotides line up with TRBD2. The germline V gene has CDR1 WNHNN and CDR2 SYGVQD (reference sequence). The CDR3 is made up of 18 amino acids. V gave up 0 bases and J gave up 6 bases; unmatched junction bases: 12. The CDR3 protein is CASSESRSSGGAMDTQYF. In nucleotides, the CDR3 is TGCGCCAGCAGTGAGTCACGGTCCAGCGGGGGGGCCATGGATACGCAGTATTTT.

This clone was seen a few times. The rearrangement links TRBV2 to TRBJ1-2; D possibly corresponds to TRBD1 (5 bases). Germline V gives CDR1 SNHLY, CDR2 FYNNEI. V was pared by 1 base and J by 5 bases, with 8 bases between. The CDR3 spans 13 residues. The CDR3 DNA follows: TGTGCCAGCAGTGAAGAGGGGTTTTATGGCTACACCTTC. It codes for CASSEEGFYGYTF.

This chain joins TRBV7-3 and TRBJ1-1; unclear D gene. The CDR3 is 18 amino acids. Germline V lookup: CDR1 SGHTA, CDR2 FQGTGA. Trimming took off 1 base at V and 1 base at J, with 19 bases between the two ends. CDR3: CASSLNLDAGQRNTEAFF. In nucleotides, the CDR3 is TGTGCCAGCAGCTTAAACTTGGACGCGGGTCAGAGGAACACTGAAGCTTTCTTT.

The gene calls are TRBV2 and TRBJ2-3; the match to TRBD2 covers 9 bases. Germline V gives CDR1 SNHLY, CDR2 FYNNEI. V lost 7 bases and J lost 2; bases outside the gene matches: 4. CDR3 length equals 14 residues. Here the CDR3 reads CASIGGGATDTQYF. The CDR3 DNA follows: TGTGCCAGCATCGGCGGGGGGGCCACAGATACGCAGTATTTT.

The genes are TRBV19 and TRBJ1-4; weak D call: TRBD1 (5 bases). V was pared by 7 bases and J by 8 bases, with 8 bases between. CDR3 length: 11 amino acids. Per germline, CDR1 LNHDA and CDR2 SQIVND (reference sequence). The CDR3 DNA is TGTGCCAGTAAAGACAGAGAAAAACTGTTTTTT. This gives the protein CASKDREKLFF. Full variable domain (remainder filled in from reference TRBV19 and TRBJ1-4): DGGITQSPKYLFRKEGQNVTLSCEQNLNHDAMYWYRQDPGQGLRLIYYSQIVNDFQKGDIAEGYSVSREKKESFPLTVTSAQKNPTAFYLCASKDREKLFFGSGTQLSVL.

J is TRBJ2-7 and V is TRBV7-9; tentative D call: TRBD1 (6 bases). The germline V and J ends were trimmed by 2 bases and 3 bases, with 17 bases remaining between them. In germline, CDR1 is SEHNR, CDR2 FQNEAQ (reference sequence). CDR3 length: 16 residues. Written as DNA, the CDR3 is TGTGCCAGCAGCTTATTGCGAAGGGACAAAATCTACGAGCAGTACTTC. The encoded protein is CASSLLRRDKIYEQYF. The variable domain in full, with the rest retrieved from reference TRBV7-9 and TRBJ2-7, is DTGVSQNPRHKITKRGQNVTFRCDPISEHNRLYWYRQTLGQGPEFLTYFQNEAQLEKSRLLSDRFSAERPKGSFSTLEIQRTEQGDSAMYLCASSLLRRDKIYEQYFGPGTRLTVT.

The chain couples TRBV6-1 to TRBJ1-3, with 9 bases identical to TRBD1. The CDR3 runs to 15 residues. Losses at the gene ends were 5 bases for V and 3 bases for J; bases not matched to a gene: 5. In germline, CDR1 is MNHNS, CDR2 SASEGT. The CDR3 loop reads CASSRQGEFGNTIYF. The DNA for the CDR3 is TGTGCCAGCAGTCGACAGGGGGAGTTTGGAAACACCATATATTTT.

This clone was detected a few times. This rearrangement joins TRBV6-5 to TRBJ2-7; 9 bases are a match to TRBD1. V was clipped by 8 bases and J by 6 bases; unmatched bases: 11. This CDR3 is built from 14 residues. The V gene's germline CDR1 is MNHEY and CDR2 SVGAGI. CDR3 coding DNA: TGTGCCAGCGGTCCCGGGACAGGGAGGGCCGAGCAGTACTTC. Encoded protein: CASGPGTGRAEQYF.

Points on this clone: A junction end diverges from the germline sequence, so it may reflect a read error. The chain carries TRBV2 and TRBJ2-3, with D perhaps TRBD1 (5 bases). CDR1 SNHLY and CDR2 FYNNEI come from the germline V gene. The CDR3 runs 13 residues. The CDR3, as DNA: TGTGCAAGCAGGGCCGGGAGCACAGATACGCAGTATTTT. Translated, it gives CASRAGSTDTQYF.

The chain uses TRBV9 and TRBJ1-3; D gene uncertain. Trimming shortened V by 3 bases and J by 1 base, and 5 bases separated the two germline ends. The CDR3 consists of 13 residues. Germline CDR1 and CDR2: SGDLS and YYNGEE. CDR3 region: CASSGKSGNTIYF. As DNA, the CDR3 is TGTGCCAGCAGCGGTAAATCTGGAAACACCATATATTTT.

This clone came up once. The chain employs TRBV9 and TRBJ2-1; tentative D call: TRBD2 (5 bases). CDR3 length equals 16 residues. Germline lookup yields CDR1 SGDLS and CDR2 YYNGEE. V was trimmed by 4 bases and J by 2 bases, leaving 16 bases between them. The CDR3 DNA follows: TGTGCCAGCAGCCCCGGGGTACCCCGGCCCTACAATGAGCAGTTCTTC. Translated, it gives CASSPGVPRPYNEQFF.